This is a list of T cell receptor beta chains from one sample in a study of cytomegalovirus exposure and HLA in healthy donors. Here immunoSEQ multiplex PCR was the method, and the copy in TCRdb shows in-frame clones only, minus some. The sample consists of about 220,000 clones, around 88% of them appearing once. Material: PBMCs. Source of these receptors: a woman between 18 and 29 years old in good health and CMV-seronegative. Both conserved end residues are part of each CDR3. D genes are given only for firm matches. Only some rows state a clone size, as once, few, many or a class for expanded clones.

j_call,clone_size,v_call,d_call,cdr3_nt,cdr3_aa
TRBJ1-1,-,TRBV18,-,TGTGCCAGCTCACCACTTGCAGGGGTGAACACTGAAGCTTTCTTT,CASSPLAGVNTEAFF
TRBJ2-7,-,TRBV6-1,TRBD1,TGTGCCAGCAGGGGAACAGGGGGCCGTCCCTACGAGCAGTACTTC,CASRGTGGRPYEQYF
TRBJ2-7,-,TRBV30,TRBD2,TGTGCCTGGAGTGTCAGCGGGACTTACGAGCAGTACTTC,CAWSVSGTYEQYF
TRBJ2-1,-,TRBV19,-,TGTGCCAGTAGTCCTAGCCCGAATGAGCAGTTCTTC,CASSPSPNEQFF
TRBJ2-1,-,TRBV5-6,TRBD1,TGTGCCAGCAGCCGACAGGGTGGCAATGAGCAGTTCTTC,CASSRQGGNEQFF
TRBJ2-7,-,TRBV5-4,TRBD1,TGTGCCAGCAGCCGACAGGGGGCGGGGGAGCAGTACTTC,CASSRQGAGEQYF
TRBJ2-1,-,TRBV6-4,-,TGTGCCAGCCTCGGGGGGCGCCTTAGTTACAATGAGCAGTTCTTC,CASLGGRLSYNEQFF
TRBJ1-2,-,TRBV29-1,-,TGCAGCGTTGAAGATCTTGACAGCTATGGCTACACCTTC,CSVEDLDSYGYTF
TRBJ2-3,-,TRBV7-9,-,TGTGCCAGCAGCTTAGGAACAGGGAGGGTCACAGATACGCAGTATTTT,CASSLGTGRVTDTQYF
TRBJ2-7,-,TRBV6-1,-,TGTGCCAGCAGTGATCTGGAGTTCCAAGCCTACGAGCAGTACTTC,CASSDLEFQAYEQYF
TRBJ1-2,few,TRBV7-2,TRBD1,TGTGCCAGCAGCCCGGGACAGGACGTGTATGGCTACACCTTC,CASSPGQDVYGYTF
TRBJ2-3,-,TRBV4-3,TRBD2,TGCGCCAGCAGCCAAGTCCTAGCGGACCCGATCGGTGATACGCAGTATTTT,CASSQVLADPIGDTQYF
TRBJ2-1,-,TRBV28,TRBD1,TGCGTGACAGGGGTTCGGGATGAGCAGTTCTTC,CVTGVRDEQFF
TRBJ1-2,-,TRBV7-9,-,TGTGCCAGCAGCGCCCCCGGGGGAGGCTATGGCTACACCTTC,CASSAPGGGYGYTF
TRBJ2-5,-,TRBV5-1,-,TGCGCCAGCAGCTTGACTGGGGCTACGTCGGAGACCCAGTACTTC,CASSLTGATSETQYF
TRBJ2-7,-,TRBV7-2,TRBD2,TGTGCCAGCAGCAACCTGGGCGGGAGGGCGCTTAAGGGGCAGTACTTC,CASSNLGGRALKGQYF
TRBJ2-3,-,TRBV6-1,TRBD2,TGTGCCAGCAGTGAATTTAGCGGGAGCACAGATACGCAGTATTTT,CASSEFSGSTDTQYF
TRBJ2-5,-,TRBV27,TRBD2,TGTGCCAGCAGTTCGCTACTAGCGGGAGCTCGAGAGACCCAGTACTTC,CASSSLLAGARETQYF
TRBJ2-3,once,TRBV28,-,TGTGCCAGCAGTTTAGTCCCCTCGAGCACAGATACGCAGTATTTT,CASSLVPSSTDTQYF
TRBJ2-5,-,TRBV7-2,-,TGTGCCAGCAGCCAGTCGGAGGGGTGGTCCGAGACCCAGTACTTC,CASSQSEGWSETQYF
TRBJ2-5,-,TRBV5-1,TRBD1,TGCGCCAGCAGCTGGTGGGACAGCCAAGAGACCCAGTACTTC,CASSWWDSQETQYF
TRBJ2-3,-,TRBV28,-,TGTGCCAGCGGCCTGGGAGGCACAGATACGCAGTATTTT,CASGLGGTDTQYF
TRBJ1-5,-,TRBV7-8,-,TGTGCCAGCAGCTTAGGTCCCTGGGACATCTTCAATCAGCCCCAGCATTTT,CASSLGPWDIFNQPQHF
TRBJ2-1,-,TRBV28,TRBD2,TGTGCCAGCAGTTTTCGGGGCGGGAGGGCTTATGAGCAGTTCTTC,CASSFRGGRAYEQFF
TRBJ1-2,-,TRBV10-3,-,TGTGCCATCAGTGATTCTGTACAGGCTCTCTATGGCTACACCTTC,CAISDSVQALYGYTF
TRBJ2-1,-,TRBV6-4,TRBD2,TGTGCCAGCAGTGACCGGCTAGCGGGGTACAATGAGCAGTTCTTC,CASSDRLAGYNEQFF
TRBJ2-7,-,TRBV28,TRBD2,TGTGCCAGCAGTTTATTCGCCCTAGCGGGTCCTTCCTACGAGCAGTACTTC,CASSLFALAGPSYEQYF
TRBJ2-1,-,TRBV4-1,TRBD2,TGCGCCAGCAGCCAAGCGTCCGGGCTAGCGGGATACAATGAGCAGTTCTTC,CASSQASGLAGYNEQFF
TRBJ2-2,-,TRBV7-6,-,TGTGCCAGCAGCTTAAAATTCACAGGGTCCGGTTACGCGAACACCGGGGAGCTGTTTTTT,CASSLKFTGSGYANTGELFF
TRBJ2-1,once,TRBV5-1,-,TGCGCCAGCAGGGGAGCGCTAGACAACTACAATGAGCAGTTCTTC,CASRGALDNYNEQFF
TRBJ2-7,-,TRBV2,-,TGTGCCAGCAGGGAGACGCGGGGAAGCTCCTACGAGCAGTACTTC,CASRETRGSSYEQYF
TRBJ2-7,-,TRBV2,TRBD2,TGTGCCAGCAGTTCAGCTAGCGGGATATCCTACGAGCAGTACTTC,CASSSASGISYEQYF
TRBJ2-5,-,TRBV28,TRBD2,TGTGCCAGCAGCCCCTGGGGGGGAGAGACCCAGTACTTC,CASSPWGGETQYF
TRBJ1-5,-,TRBV6-6,-,TGTGCCACGAAGTACTGGGACACCAATCAGCCCCAGCATTTT,CATKYWDTNQPQHF
TRBJ1-1,-,TRBV28,-,TGTGCCAGCAGATCCCCTATTATGGCTGAAGCTTTCTTT,CASRSPIMAEAFF
TRBJ2-7,-,TRBV11-2,-,TGTGCCAGCAGCCCCGCAGGGCTCGAGCAGTACTTC,CASSPAGLEQYF
TRBJ2-1,-,TRBV27,-,TGTGCCAGCAGTTTATCGAGGGACTTGGAGAGGTATACATATGAGCAGTTCTTC,CASSLSRDLERYTYEQFF
TRBJ1-3,-,TRBV18,-,TGTGCCAGCTCACCACTACGGGGAAGCTCTGGAAACACCATATATTTT,CASSPLRGSSGNTIYF
TRBJ2-6,-,TRBV6-5,-,TGTGCCAGCAGTGGAGACGCCTACGTCCTGACTTTC,CASSGDAYVLTF
TRBJ1-5,-,TRBV4-3,TRBD1,TGCGCCAGCAGCCAAGACAGGGGGTATCAGCCCCAGCATTTT,CASSQDRGYQPQHF
TRBJ2-2,-,TRBV30,-,TGTGCCTGGAGCCCCGGGACTCCCGGCGGGGAGCTGTTTTTT,CAWSPGTPGGELFF
TRBJ2-1,once,TRBV4-1,-,TGCGCCAGCAGCCAACCTACCTACAATGAGCAGTTCTTC,CASSQPTYNEQFF
TRBJ2-5,-,TRBV6-1,TRBD2,TGTGCCAGCAGTGAGCACCCATGGGGCGGGGGCCAAGAGACCCAGTACTTC,CASSEHPWGGGQETQYF
TRBJ2-1,-,TRBV28,TRBD2,TGTGCCAGCAGTTTATTTAGCGGGAGAATGTTCTTC,CASSLFSGRMFF
TRBJ2-3,-,TRBV7-9,TRBD2,TGTGCCAGCAGCGTAACGACTAGCGGGAGTGTGGCTCTGGCGGATACGCAGTATTTT,CASSVTTSGSVALADTQYF
TRBJ2-7,-,TRBV6-5,TRBD2,TGTGCCAGCCGACCGGGACTAGCGTTCGGATGGGAGTACTTC,CASRPGLAFGWEYF
TRBJ2-7,-,TRBV7-2,-,TGTGCCAGCAGCGTAACAGCATCCTACGAGCAGTACTTC,CASSVTASYEQYF
TRBJ1-1,-,TRBV25-1,TRBD1,TGTGCCAGCAGTGAGCCGGGACAGATGAACACTGAAGCTTTCTTT,CASSEPGQMNTEAFF
TRBJ2-7,-,TRBV9,TRBD2,TGTGCCAGCAGCGTAGGCGGGACGGCGGGAGCCTACGAGCAGTACTTC,CASSVGGTAGAYEQYF
TRBJ2-3,-,TRBV29-1,TRBD2,TGCAGCGTGGGACTAGCGGGAGCGTGGGATACGCAGTATTTT,CSVGLAGAWDTQYF
TRBJ2-5,-,TRBV29-1,TRBD1,TGCAGCGTTGGGGGACAGGATACCCAAGAGACCCAGTACTTC,CSVGGQDTQETQYF
TRBJ1-5,-,TRBV2,-,TGTGCCAGCAGGGAAAAGGCCTTAGGGGTTGGCAATCAGCCCCAGCATTTT,CASREKALGVGNQPQHF
TRBJ1-4,-,TRBV15,-,TGTGCCACCAGCACCGACCTCGAAGGGGCAACTAATGAAAAACTGTTTTTT,CATSTDLEGATNEKLFF
TRBJ1-5,-,TRBV28,TRBD1,TGTGCCAGCAGCGCGGGACAGGGGAGCAATCAGCCCCAGCATTTT,CASSAGQGSNQPQHF
TRBJ2-7,-,TRBV19,TRBD1,TGTGCCAGTAGGGGACAGGGCCCTAAGCAGTACTTC,CASRGQGPKQYF
TRBJ2-7,few,TRBV5-6,TRBD1,TGTGCCAGCAGTCCCGGGACAGGGGGCTACGAGCAGTACTTC,CASSPGTGGYEQYF
TRBJ2-7,-,TRBV6-1,-,TGTGCCAGCAGTGTTTCGGGGAACAGCAACTACGAGCAGTACTTC,CASSVSGNSNYEQYF
TRBJ2-5,-,TRBV5-6,TRBD1,TGTGCCAGCAGCTGGGGGGGACAGGGGGCAGAGACCCAGTACTTC,CASSWGGQGAETQYF
TRBJ2-1,-,TRBV4-2,TRBD2,TGTGCCAGCAGCCAACCTGGGACTAGCGGCAACAATGAGCAGTTCTTC,CASSQPGTSGNNEQFF